The T cell receptor (beta chain) under discussion was sequenced for a study of beta chain features in type 1 diabetes (dated by TCRdb to 2017 to 2018). Regarding the study in general: Mean age, gender distribution, total cell number and subset yield did not differ between patients and healthy donors. Regulatory and stem cell-like memory subsets were isolated from only 8 patients and roughly 8 healthy donors, whereas naive and central memory subsets came from all 30 or so donors. A total of roughly 99 million sorted cells were examined across all samples, and the number of cells per subset was strongly correlated with RNA yield. In the study, TCRB repertoires of sorted circulating CD4+ T cell subsets from recently diagnosed type 1 diabetes patients were compared with those of matched healthy donors. The investigation overall reported the following: Because the HLA sub-analyses included only small numbers of individuals, any influence of HLA type on TCRB rearrangement was left unresolved. At VDJ recombination sites, patients with type 1 diabetes made fewer insertions and deleted more nucleotides, a pattern implying thymic rearrangement abnormalities. Shorter templates might have been favored by PCR, but patient and control samples were amplified and corrected together, so both groups would have been affected equally by any skew. Because cDNA was sequenced instead of genomic DNA, activated cells with high expression could be over-represented, although the groups did not differ in activation or CD3 levels. Naive, central memory and regulatory TCRB repertoires appeared to be more similar among patients than among healthy donors. Type 1 diabetes patients showed a moderate but significant shortening of TCRB CDR3 length in all four CD4+ subsets.

As for this clone: Which antigen it targets is not known. Base qualities are missing; no much larger clone stands one base away.

The entire amount of isolated RNA was reverse transcribed using the High Capacity cDNA Reverse Transcription Kit, so the sequenced TCRB transcripts were expressed ones. Naive, central memory and regulatory T cell samples underwent deep immunoSEQ sequencing, averaging about 3.3 million total reads per sample. Sorted cells were lysed in RLT buffer, and RNA was extracted using DNase-treated RNeasy Micro or Mini kits according to cell number. To prevent cross-contamination, each cell subset was processed individually, whereas patient and healthy donor samples were processed jointly. The immunoSEQ multiplex PCR was used to amplify TCRB sequences from cDNA, generating 87-bp fragments that spanned the CDR3 region. Amplicons were sequenced on the Illumina HiSeq platform. On the authors' methods: Synthetic template baselines were used to correct PCR bias computationally, reads within Hamming distance 2 were collapsed together, and singletons that could not be merged were discarded. By aligning reads against IMGT, V, D and J genes, CDR3 length, and insertions or deletions at six rearrangement sites were assigned. Within each subset, clonotype counts were normalized to sorted cell number, after which true diversity and Gini coefficients were computed with the tcR R package. The overlap coefficient, calculated on TCRB nucleotide sequences, was used to quantify repertoire sharing. Out-of-frame TCRB sequences from naive cells were analyzed as a proxy for the pre-selection repertoire. The table comes from immuneACCESS by way of TCRdb, which keeps in-frame sequences with V and J called. Part of the clones is missing from these tables; in studies checked, under half for an unresolved V gene and the rest for unknown reasons. The V and J calls and the clone size are those of that table, but D and trimming were determined from the DNA. This sample gives under 850,000 clones in total; around 15% of them show up just once. The ten biggest clones cover 0.022% of the sample.

Its CDR3 holds 14 amino acids, cysteine through phenylalanine. Just the 42-base CDR3 DNA is kept, in frame starting at base 1. V and J are truncated by 8 bases and 5 bases respectively, leaving an intervening sequence of 18 bases. The germline V gene yields MDHEN for CDR1 and SYDVKM for CDR2. From each donor, a single peripheral blood sample of 100 to 150 mL on average was drawn into heparinised tubes. Using a panel that included CD45RO, CCR7, CD25, CD127, CD95 and CD27, naive, central memory, regulatory and stem cell-like memory CD4+ T cells were sorted on a BD FACSAria II. Every sorted population had a purity above 95%. Right away, PBMCs were isolated by Lymphoprep density gradient centrifugation and were stained directly, with no culture step. Samples were stained and sorted in pairs, with one healthy donor and one patient per experiment, so that batch effects were minimized.

The sample taken for sequencing was naive CD4+ T cells from blood. In light of the paper, this sample's cell subset or site label describes: true naive CD4+ T cells. This TCR came from a man younger than 30 with type 1 diabetes. The V gene is TRBV28 and the J gene is TRBJ2-5, and the D gene may be TRBD2, 6 bases matching. At the DNA level, the sequence is TGTGCCAGCCGAGGAGGGATAGTTATGGAGACCCAGTACTTC. It codes for CASRGGIVMETQYF. The variable domain in full, with residues beyond the CDR3 obtained from the reference TRBV28 and TRBJ2-5 genes, is DVKVTQSSRYLVKRTGEKVFLECVQDMDHENMFWYRQDPGLGLRLIYFSYDVKMKEKGDIPEGYSVSREKKERFSLILESASTNQTSMYLCASRGGIVMETQYFGPGTRLLVL.